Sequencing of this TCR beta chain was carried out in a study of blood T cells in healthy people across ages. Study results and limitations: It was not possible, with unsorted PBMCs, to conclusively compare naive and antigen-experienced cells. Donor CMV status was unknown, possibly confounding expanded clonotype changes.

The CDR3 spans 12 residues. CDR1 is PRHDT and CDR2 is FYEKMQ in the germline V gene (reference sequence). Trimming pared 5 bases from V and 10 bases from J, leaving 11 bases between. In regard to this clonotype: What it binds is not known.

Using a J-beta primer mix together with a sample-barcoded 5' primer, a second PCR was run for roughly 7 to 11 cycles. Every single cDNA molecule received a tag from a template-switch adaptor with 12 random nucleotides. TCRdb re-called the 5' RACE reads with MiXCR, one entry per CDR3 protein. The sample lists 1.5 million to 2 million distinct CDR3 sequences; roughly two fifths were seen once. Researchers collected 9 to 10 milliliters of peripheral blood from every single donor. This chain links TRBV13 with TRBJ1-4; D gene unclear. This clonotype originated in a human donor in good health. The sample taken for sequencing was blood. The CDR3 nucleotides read TGTGCCAGCAGCATGGACGGAAGAAAACTGTTTTTT. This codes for CASSMDGRKLFF.